The 21 T cell receptor beta chains reported below all come from one sample, sequenced in a study of T cells in Graves' hyperthyroidism and ophthalmopathy. Amplified TCR beta CDR3 regions derived from RNA transcripts. The primer set for the first-round RT-PCR of the TCR CDR3 was HTBI. Each CDR3 protein gets one entry after TCRdb re-called the multiplex PCR reads with MiXCR. The table records more than 350,000 distinct CDR3 sequences, roughly 15% of them present only once. Sequencing input: blood. The receptors were gathered from a woman in her fifties or sixties with Graves' ophthalmopathy.

Turning to this clonotype: One base away lies a much larger clone, so this may be a sequencing read error. This chain connects TRBV5-1 to TRBJ1-1; D may be TRBD1 (5 bases). The CDR3 has 12 residues. In germline, CDR1 is SGHRS, CDR2 YFSETQ. The CDR3 loop reads CANSLGHTEAFF. The CDR3 DNA reads as TGCGCCAACAGCTTGGGGCACACTGAAGCTTTCTTT.

This clonotype was recorded a few times. V gene TRBV5-1 combines with J gene TRBJ2-7; TRBD2 might be the D (5 bases). Between the trimmed V and J ends, which lost 0 bases and 6 bases, there was a span of 13 bases. Germline V gene data show CDR1 as SGHRS and CDR2 as YFSETQ. The CDR3 runs to 14 residues. CDR3 nucleotide sequence: TGCGCCAGCAGCTTGGCCACTAGTTCCCTCGAGCAGTACTTC. Amino acid sequence: CASSLATSSLEQYF.

The chain has TRBV4-2 and TRBJ2-3; 8 bases match TRBD2. Losses at the gene ends were 1 base for V and 8 bases for J; bases not matched to a gene: 11. Germline V gene data show CDR1 as LGHNA and CDR2 as YNFKEQ. The CDR3 is 16 amino acids. CDR3 protein: CASSQGLLAEWGTQYF. As DNA, the CDR3 is TGTGCCAGCAGCCAAGGCTTACTAGCGGAGTGGGGTACGCAGTATTTT.

The chain joins TRBV12-5 to TRBJ1-1; D may be TRBD1 (5 bases). The V end was cut by 1 base, the J end by 4 bases, with 10 bases between. The CDR3 runs 14 residues. CDR1 is LGHNT and CDR2 is FRNRAP in the germline V gene. The CDR3 bases are TGTGCTAGTGGTTTGGGGGGCGTCGTCACTGAAGCTTTCTTT. It is translated as CASGLGGVVTEAFF.

This clonotype was observed at least ten times. The J gene is TRBJ2-7, the V gene TRBV6-1; no firm D call. CDR1 and CDR2 (germline): MNHNS, SASEGT. The CDR3 extends over 13 amino acids. V was trimmed by 8 bases and J by 1 base, leaving 12 bases between them. The chain's CDR3 is CASFAPESYEQYF. The CDR3 DNA reads as TGTGCCAGCTTTGCTCCGGAATCCTACGAGCAGTACTTC.

This clonotype was recorded at least ten times. This sequence joins TRBV18 and TRBJ2-7; 13 positions agree with TRBD2. This CDR3 region has 14 residues. The ends lost 5 bases at V and 6 bases at J; junction bases unmatched: 4. Per germline, CDR1 KGHSH and CDR2 LQKENI. CDR3 protein: CASSSGTSGTEQYF. For the CDR3, the DNA is TGTGCCAGCTCATCAGGGACTAGCGGGACCGAGCAGTACTTC.

The rearrangement links TRBV20-1 to TRBJ1-5, with TRBD1 as a possible D gene (6 bases). Germline CDR1 is DFQATT and CDR2 is SNEGSKA (reference sequence). The germline V and J ends were trimmed by 5 bases and 6 bases, with 14 bases remaining between them. The CDR3 contains 13 residues. The CDR3 coding sequence is TGCAGTGCTCAAGGACAGTTTAGTCAGCCCCAGCATTTT. Protein sequence: CSAQGQFSQPQHF.

This clonotype was seen at least ten times. The chain uses TRBV11-3 and TRBJ2-1; possible D gene TRBD1, 5 bases. The CDR3 totals 13 residues. The V and J ends lost 1 base and 7 bases respectively, with 8 bases between them. Per the germline V gene, CDR1 is SGHNT and CDR2 is YENEEA. CDR3: CASSLVKGNEQFF. CDR3 coding DNA: TGTGCCAGCAGCTTAGTAAAGGGGAATGAGCAGTTCTTC. The full variable domain, with the rest looked up from reference TRBV11-3 and TRBJ2-1, is EAGVVQSPRYKIIEKKQPVAFWCNPISGHNTLYWYLQNLGQGPELLIRYENEEAVDDSQLPKDRFSAERLKGVDSTLKIQPAELGDSAVYLCASSLVKGNEQFFGPGTRLTVL.

V usage is TRBV19 and J usage is TRBJ2-2, with D possibly TRBD2 on 6 matching bases. CDR1 is LNHDA and CDR2 is SQIVND in the germline V gene (reference sequence). The CDR3 has 14 residues. V was cut by 7 bases and J by 6 bases, with 15 bases left in between. Here the CDR3 reads CASTILGSSGELFF. For the CDR3, the DNA is TGTGCCAGTACTATTCTCGGGAGTTCCGGGGAGCTGTTTTTT.

This clonotype has at least ten counts. The chain joins TRBV2 to TRBJ1-1, with D tentatively TRBD1 (5 bases). V lost 7 bases, J lost 1 base, and 10 bases lay in between. Per germline, CDR1 SNHLY and CDR2 FYNNEI. The CDR3 contains 13 residues. The CDR3 nucleotides are TGTGCCAGCATAGTGGGGGGGAACACTGAAGCTTTCTTT. Protein: CASIVGGNTEAFF.

The table lists this clonotype with a few counts. The chain has TRBV4-1 and TRBJ2-5; TRBD1 might be the D (6 bases). The V gene's germline CDR1 is MGHRA and CDR2 YSYEKL. With 0 bases removed from V and 3 bases from J, the gap between germline ends came to 14 bases. This CDR3 region has 16 residues. CDR3 bases: TGCGCCAGCAGCCAAGATAGGGGGACGAGAGAAGAGACCCAGTACTTC. It yields the protein CASSQDRGTREETQYF.

This clonotype was seen a handful of times. The V and J genes are TRBV7-9 and TRBJ2-1; TRBD1 matches at 12 bases. The ends lost 5 bases at V and 7 bases at J; junction bases unmatched: 6. CDR3 length equals 15 residues. CDR1 SEHNR and CDR2 FQNEAQ come from the germline V gene (reference sequence). This chain's CDR3 is CASSPTGQGANEQFF. CDR3 DNA: TGTGCCAGCAGCCCTACGGGACAGGGGGCGAATGAGCAGTTCTTC.

The J gene is TRBJ2-7, the V gene TRBV27; D may be TRBD2 (5 bases). CDR3 size: 14 residues. CDR1 and CDR2 from the germline V gene are MNHEY and SMNVEV (reference sequence). Trimming cost V 3 bases and J 6 bases, with 15 bases left between them. CDR3 sequence (DNA): TGTGCCAGCAGTTTCTTCCCGAGGGCGGGCGAGCAGTACTTC. Translating gives CASSFFPRAGEQYF.

This clonotype was recorded at least ten times. J is TRBJ1-1 and V is TRBV11-2, with D uncertain. This CDR3 has 13 residues. V was pared by 3 bases and J by 1 base, with 6 bases between. CDR1 and CDR2 from the germline V gene are SGHAT and FQNNGV. The CDR3 sequence: CASSLSPNTEAFF. CDR3 in DNA: TGTGCCAGCAGCTTGTCGCCGAACACTGAAGCTTTCTTT.

This clonotype was found many times. The J gene is TRBJ2-7, the V gene TRBV7-8; D unclear. This CDR3 has 14 amino acids. Trimming cost V 2 bases and J 3 bases, with 11 bases left between them. Germline V CDR1 and CDR2: SGHVS, FQNEAQ. The CDR3, as DNA: TGTGCCAGCAGCTTAACCGGGCCGAGCTACGAGCAGTACTTC. As protein: CASSLTGPSYEQYF.

The CDR3 here is CASSPMDITGNTIYF. DNA of the CDR3: TGTGCCAGCAGTCCCATGGACATAACTGGAAACACCATATATTTT. The chain recombines TRBV12-3 or TRBV12-4 with TRBJ1-3, with D possibly TRBD1 on 5 matching bases. CDR3 size: 15 residues. V lost 5 bases to trimming and J lost 2 bases, with 13 bases between them.

CDR3 protein: CASWRHPNTGELFF. The DNA of the CDR3 is TGTGCCAGCTGGCGGCATCCGAACACCGGGGAGCTGTTTTTT. The rearrangement links TRBV6-1 to TRBJ2-2; D is unclear. There are 14 residues in the CDR3. CDR1 is MNHNS, CDR2 SASEGT, per germline. V lost 8 bases, J lost 0 bases, and 10 bases lay in between.

On this clonotype: This may be a read error: a much more frequent sequence differs by one nucleotide. This chain connects TRBV27 to TRBJ2-1, with a weak D call TRBD2 (5 bases). The CDR3 has 14 residues. Trimming shortened V by 5 bases and J by 6 bases, and 14 bases separated the two germline ends. Germline V gene sequence: CDR1 MNHEY, CDR2 SMNVEV (reference sequence). The CDR3 region is CASSDSGLFNEQFF. CDR3 in DNA: TGTGCCAGCAGTGATTCCGGACTTTTCAATGAGCAGTTCTTC.

The chain combines TRBV15 with TRBJ2-7; TRBD1 or TRBD2 may be the D gene (5 bases each). The CDR3 is 15 amino acids. V lost 0 bases to trimming and J lost 1 base, with 10 bases between them. CDR1 is LNHNV and CDR2 is YYDKDF in the germline V gene (reference sequence). The CDR3 protein is CATSRDLGDSYEQYF. The CDR3 DNA is TGTGCCACCAGCAGAGATTTGGGGGATTCCTACGAGCAGTACTTC.

This clonotype has a handful of counts. The chain carries TRBV30 and TRBJ1-3; D not certain. With 1 base removed from V and 3 bases from J, the gap between germline ends came to 10 bases. The germline CDR1 and CDR2 sequences are GTSNPN and SVGIG (reference sequence). The CDR3 spans 14 residues. CDR3 sequence reads: CAWSAGPYGNTIYF. Here the CDR3 DNA reads TGTGCCTGGAGTGCGGGCCCGTATGGAAACACCATATATTTT.

The chain carries TRBV15 and TRBJ2-3; TRBD1 matches 8 bases. This CDR3 comprises 16 residues. The germline V gene encodes CDR1 LNHNV and CDR2 YYDKDF (reference sequence). Trimming removed 7 bases from V and 0 bases from J; junction bases left unmatched: 9. CDR3 in amino acids: CATNAGQAHSTDTQYF. The DNA of the CDR3 is TGTGCCACCAACGCGGGACAGGCCCATAGCACAGATACGCAGTATTTT.